The clone carrying this TCR beta chain has just a few counts. What it binds is unknown. This sample was included in a study of cytomegalovirus exposure and HLA in healthy donors. Study background: Early on, a data release was issued that held 85 million to 95 million unique TCRs from HLA-typed donors.

Study-level points and caveats: It emerged from a later analysis that several of the most significant clusters appeared to be linked to common viral pathogens.

Each of the donors was a healthy bone marrow donor. The PCR made use of 60 Vbeta and 13 Jbeta primers. Profiling relied on immunoSEQ multiplex PCR, and the TCRdb table lists in-frame clones only, not all of them. The sample has approximately 110,000 clones, around 80% seen once. The receptor was derived from a woman aged 40 to 49 in good health and CMV-seronegative. The sample comprised PBMCs.

CDR3 DNA sequence: TGTGCCGCCCAGGGTTCACAGGGGAAAGAGACCCAGTACTTC. It encodes CAAQGSQGKETQYF. The V gene is TRBV6-6, the J gene TRBJ2-5; TRBD1 matches 7 bases. The CDR3 contains 14 residues. Per germline, CDR1 MNHNY and CDR2 SVGAGI (reference sequence). J was trimmed by 3 bases and V by 11 bases; bases with no gene match: 12.